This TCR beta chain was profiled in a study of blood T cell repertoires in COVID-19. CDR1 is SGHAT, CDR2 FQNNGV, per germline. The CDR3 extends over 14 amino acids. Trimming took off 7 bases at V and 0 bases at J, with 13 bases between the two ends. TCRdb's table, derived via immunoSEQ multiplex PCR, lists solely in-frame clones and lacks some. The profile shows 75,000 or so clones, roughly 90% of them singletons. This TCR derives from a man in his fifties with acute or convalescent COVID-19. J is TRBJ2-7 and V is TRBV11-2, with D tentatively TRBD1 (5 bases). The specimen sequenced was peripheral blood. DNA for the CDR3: TGTGCCAGCACCTCAATGACAGACTCCTACGAGCAGTACTTC. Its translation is CASTSMTDSYEQYF.